Listed below are T cell receptor beta chains from one sample, sequenced in a study of blood T cell repertoires in COVID-19. TCRdb keeps only in-frame clones here, not all; method: immunoSEQ multiplex PCR. The table shows some 180,000 clones, with around 81% occurring only once. Sequencing used peripheral blood. These receptor sequences come from a woman over 75 with COVID-19, enrolled during active disease. Both conserved end residues are part of each CDR3. D genes are given only for firm matches. Not all rows give a size; the values are once, few, many and, for expanded clones, a class.

J gene	clone size	V gene	D gene	CDR3 protein	CDR3 DNA
TRBJ1-1	.	TRBV18	.	CASSAGQNTEAFF	TGTGCCAGCTCAGCTGGACAGAACACTGAAGCTTTCTTT
TRBJ1-4	.	TRBV21-1	.	CASSAGQGNEKLFF	TGTGCCAGCAGCGCGGGACAGGGGAATGAAAAACTGTTTTTT
TRBJ2-1	.	TRBV5-1	TRBD1	CASSLGGQRNNEQFF	TGCGCCAGCAGCTTGGGGGGACAGCGGAACAATGAGCAGTTCTTC
TRBJ1-5	.	TRBV12-3/TRBV12-4	.	CASSSPYFDQHF	TGTGCCAGCAGTTCCCCTTACTTTGACCAGCATTTT
TRBJ2-1	few	TRBV9	.	CASSVESSYNEQFF	TGTGCCAGCAGCGTAGAGAGCTCCTACAATGAGCAGTTCTTC
TRBJ1-2	.	TRBV7-8	.	CASSSSPEETYGYTF	TGTGCCAGCAGCTCTAGTCCGGAGGAGACCTATGGCTACACCTTC
TRBJ1-5	.	TRBV18	.	CASSPYPQAPQHF	TGTGCCAGCTCACCTTACCCCCAGGCGCCCCAGCATTTT
TRBJ1-1	.	TRBV4-1	.	CASSQDAGRGTEAFF	TGCGCCAGCAGCCAAGATGCAGGCCGGGGAACTGAAGCTTTCTTT
TRBJ1-4	.	TRBV28	TRBD1	CASEGNTGTGNLFF	TGTGCCAGCGAGGGGAACACCGGGACAGGGAATCTGTTTTTT
TRBJ2-2	.	TRBV18	.	CASPRQDRNTGELFF	TGTGCCAGCCCGAGACAGGACAGGAACACCGGGGAGCTGTTTTTT
TRBJ1-4	.	TRBV5-1	TRBD1	CASGDRANEKLFF	TGCGCCAGCGGGGACAGGGCTAATGAAAAACTGTTTTTT
TRBJ1-2	few	TRBV5-4	.	CASSFEGGGYTF	TGTGCCAGCAGCTTCGAGGGTGGCGGCTACACCTTC
TRBJ2-1	few	TRBV3-1/TRBV3-2	TRBD2	CASSQGLAGGYNEQFF	TGTGCCAGCAGCCAAGGACTAGCGGGGGGTTACAATGAGCAGTTCTTC
TRBJ1-2	.	TRBV9	TRBD1	CASSATGDYGYTF	TGTGCCAGCAGCGCGACAGGGGACTATGGCTACACCTTC
TRBJ1-1	.	TRBV6-5	.	CASNSGTNTEAFF	TGTGCCAGCAATTCGGGAACCAACACTGAAGCTTTCTTT
TRBJ1-2	once	TRBV6-5	TRBD1	CASSYGTGGNYGYTF	TGTGCCAGCAGTTACGGAACAGGGGGAAACTATGGCTACACCTTC
TRBJ2-1	.	TRBV6-7	TRBD2	CASSYCWTSGFDEQFF	TGTGCCAGCAGTTATTGTTGGACTAGCGGGTTCGATGAGCAGTTCTTC
TRBJ2-5	.	TRBV9	.	CASSVEGTEQTAQYF	TGTGCCAGCAGCGTAGAAGGAACCGAACAGACGGCCCAGTACTTC
TRBJ1-1	.	TRBV29-1	TRBD1	CSVELRTGNTEAFF	TGCAGCGTTGAATTGAGGACAGGCAACACTGAAGCTTTCTTT
TRBJ1-3	.	TRBV19	.	CASSMGSLGGNTIYF	TGTGCCAGTAGTATGGGTAGCCTTGGTGGAAACACCATATATTTT
TRBJ2-1	.	TRBV7-3	.	CASSPSGTYNEQFF	TGTGCCAGCAGCCCGAGCGGAACATACAATGAGCAGTTCTTC
TRBJ1-3	.	TRBV10-2	.	CASRAGVGSSGNTIYF	TGCGCCAGCAGGGCCGGGGTGGGGTCCTCTGGAAACACCATATATTTT
TRBJ2-1	.	TRBV12-3/TRBV12-4	.	CASSTGRPDEQFF	TGTGCCAGCAGTACAGGACGACCCGATGAGCAGTTCTTC
TRBJ2-7	.	TRBV19	TRBD1	CASSKAWTGGEQYF	TGTGCCAGTAGTAAGGCCTGGACAGGGGGCGAGCAGTACTTC
TRBJ2-2	few	TRBV2	TRBD1	CATGTGGTGELFF	TGTGCCACCGGGACAGGAGGGACCGGGGAGCTGTTTTTT
TRBJ2-7	.	TRBV10-3	.	CAIGDPGQGGYEQYF	TGTGCCATCGGGGACCCAGGACAGGGAGGGTACGAGCAGTACTTC
TRBJ2-1	.	TRBV29-1	.	CSVEDLGGGKFNEQFF	TGCAGCGTTGAAGATTTAGGGGGGGGCAAATTCAATGAGCAGTTCTTC
TRBJ2-5	.	TRBV29-1	.	CSVGWGHQETQYF	TGCAGCGTTGGGTGGGGCCACCAAGAGACCCAGTACTTC
TRBJ2-2	.	TRBV6-6	.	CASSSSNTGELFF	TGTGCCAGCAGTTCTTCTAACACCGGGGAGCTGTTTTTT
TRBJ1-1	.	TRBV6-5	TRBD1	CATVKGAENTEAFF	TGTGCCACGGTAAAGGGGGCAGAGAACACTGAAGCTTTCTTT
TRBJ2-7	few	TRBV5-6	.	CASSFEGYEQYF	TGTGCCAGCAGCTTCGAGGGCTACGAGCAGTACTTC
TRBJ1-2	.	TRBV5-4	TRBD1	CASSLGGQQTNYGYTF	TGTGCCAGCAGCTTGGGGGGACAGCAAACTAACTATGGCTACACCTTC
TRBJ1-3	.	TRBV11-3	.	CASSGTGSSGNTIYF	TGTGCCAGCAGCGGAACAGGGAGCTCTGGAAACACCATATATTTT
TRBJ2-3	.	TRBV7-3	TRBD2	CASSVKVPGGRGDTQYF	TGTGCCAGCAGCGTAAAGGTCCCTGGCGGGAGGGGGGATACGCAGTATTTT
TRBJ2-2	.	TRBV4-1	.	CASKNPGLRSGELFF	TGCGCCAGCAAAAACCCGGGACTGCGGTCCGGGGAGCTGTTTTTT
TRBJ2-7	.	TRBV19	.	CASSGTGGYEQYF	TGTGCCAGTAGCGGGACCGGGGGCTACGAGCAGTACTTC
TRBJ1-5	once	TRBV7-9	.	CASSLDRGPAQHF	TGTGCCAGCAGCCTGGACAGAGGTCCGGCCCAGCATTTT
TRBJ1-2	.	TRBV9	.	CASSFLTGPNYGYTF	TGTGCCAGCAGCTTCCTGACAGGCCCTAACTATGGCTACACCTTC
TRBJ2-5	once	TRBV5-1	.	CASSLGGGETQYF	TGCGCCAGCAGCTTAGGGGGGGGCGAGACCCAGTACTTC
TRBJ1-1	once	TRBV29-1	TRBD1	CSVQGARSMNTEAFF	TGCAGCGTTCAGGGGGCGAGATCCATGAACACTGAAGCTTTCTTT
TRBJ2-2	.	TRBV11-2	TRBD2	CASSLDRGGFLGELFF	TGTGCCAGCAGCTTAGACCGCGGGGGGTTCCTCGGGGAGCTGTTTTTT
TRBJ1-1	.	TRBV3-1/TRBV3-2	.	CASSPFRTVVTEAFF	TGTGCCAGCAGCCCCTTCAGGACAGTTGTCACTGAAGCTTTCTTT
TRBJ1-1	.	TRBV10-3	.	CAISDGGNTEAFF	TGTGCCATCAGTGATGGAGGGAACACTGAAGCTTTCTTT
TRBJ1-6	.	TRBV6-1	.	CASSEALGQIDRTYSPLHF	TGTGCCAGCAGTGAAGCGCTAGGACAGATTGACAGGACCTATTCACCCCTCCACTTT
TRBJ1-6	.	TRBV5-4	TRBD1	CASSQTGGGNSPLHF	TGTGCCAGCAGCCAGACAGGGGGTGGAAATTCACCCCTCCACTTT
TRBJ2-7	.	TRBV7-9	.	CASSLGEGGTYEQYF	TGTGCCAGCAGCCTGGGAGAGGGTGGGACCTACGAGCAGTACTTC
TRBJ1-3	.	TRBV3-1/TRBV3-2	TRBD1	CASSQARTGVAGNTIYF	TGTGCCAGCAGCCAAGCACGGACAGGGGTTGCCGGAAACACCATATATTTT
TRBJ1-6	few	TRBV6-5	TRBD1	CAARTGGNSPLHF	TGTGCCGCACGAACAGGGGGGAATTCACCCCTCCACTTT
TRBJ1-6	few	TRBV3-1/TRBV3-2	.	CASSPQGNSPLHF	TGTGCCAGCAGCCCCCAGGGCAATTCACCCCTCCACTTT
TRBJ1-1	.	TRBV21-1	.	CASMRRHLAEAFF	TGTGCCAGCATGCGCCGTCATCTTGCTGAAGCTTTCTTT
TRBJ2-7	.	TRBV7-8	.	CASRRSWDTPYEQYF	TGTGCCAGCAGGCGCTCCTGGGACACCCCCTACGAGCAGTACTTC